This is a list of T cell receptor beta chains from one sample in a study of blood T cell repertoires in COVID-19. TCRdb's table, derived via immunoSEQ multiplex PCR, lists solely in-frame clones and lacks some. The data hold more than 250,000 clones, with over 75% observed a single time. Sequencing input: PBMCs or T cells enriched from blood (not recorded which). All receptors derive from a woman between 18 and 30 years old who had recovered from COVID-19. Each CDR3 is given with its conserved first and last residue. The D gene is left open where the match is weak. Clone size is not always given. Where it is, it says once, few, many or a class for expanded clones.

j_gene	abundance	d_gene	v_gene	CDR3nt	CDR3aa
TRBJ2-1	.	TRBD1	TRBV19	TGTGCCAGTACCGGACAGGGTCTCTACAATGAGCAGTTCTTC	CASTGQGLYNEQFF
TRBJ2-4	.	TRBD2	TRBV28	TGTGCCAGCAGCCGGCCGGGAAGCGGGAGGGACATTCAGTACTTC	CASSRPGSGRDIQYF
TRBJ2-7	once	TRBD2	TRBV28	TGTGCCAGCAGTTTACTTAGCGGGACGGCCTACGAGCAGTACTTC	CASSLLSGTAYEQYF
TRBJ2-7	.	TRBD2	TRBV3-1/TRBV3-2	TGTGCCAGCAGCTCCGGACTAGCTTCCTACGAGCAGTACTTC	CASSSGLASYEQYF
TRBJ1-2	.	.	TRBV2	TGTGCCAGCAGTGAAGGACAGCGTTACTATGGCTACACCTTC	CASSEGQRYYGYTF
TRBJ1-5	once	TRBD1	TRBV4-1	TGCGCCAGCAGCCAAGACGGACAGGCGAATCAGCCCCAGCATTTT	CASSQDGQANQPQHF
TRBJ1-5	.	.	TRBV7-9	TGTGCCAGCAGCTACAACGGGGGTAATCAGCCCCAGCATTTT	CASSYNGGNQPQHF
TRBJ1-5	once	.	TRBV4-2	TGTGCCAGCAGCCAAACGGGGGAATGGGGTATAACGCCCCAGCATTTT	CASSQTGEWGITPQHF
TRBJ1-3	.	TRBD1	TRBV30	TGTGCCTGGAGGGACAGGGGCCCCTCTGGAAACACCATATATTTT	CAWRDRGPSGNTIYF
TRBJ2-7	.	TRBD2	TRBV3-1/TRBV3-2	TGTGCCAGCAGCCCTAAAACTAGCGGGGCCAAAAGCTACGAGCAGTACTTC	CASSPKTSGAKSYEQYF
TRBJ2-2	.	TRBD1	TRBV28	TGTGCCAGCAGTCAAGGACAGGGGAGGACCGGGGAGCTGTTTTTT	CASSQGQGRTGELFF
TRBJ2-7	.	.	TRBV19	TGTGCCAGTAGTGTGGCGGAGCGTTCCTACGAGCAGTACTTC	CASSVAERSYEQYF
TRBJ2-7	.	TRBD1	TRBV6-4	TGTGCCAGCAGTGACCACGATGGGACAGGGAGTTCAGAGCAGTACTTC	CASSDHDGTGSSEQYF
TRBJ2-1	.	TRBD2	TRBV7-9	TGTGCCAGCAGCTTAGAACTAGCGGGAGTCGATGAGCAGTTCTTC	CASSLELAGVDEQFF
TRBJ1-1	.	TRBD1	TRBV23-1	TGCGCCAGCACCAGTTGGGGACAGCTAAACACTGAAGCTTTCTTT	CASTSWGQLNTEAFF
TRBJ1-2	.	.	TRBV30	TGTGCCTGGAGTGGGCCCTATGGCTACACCTTC	CAWSGPYGYTF
TRBJ1-5	.	TRBD1	TRBV16	TGTGCCAGCAGAGGGGACAGGAACAATCAGCCCCAGCATTTT	CASRGDRNNQPQHF
TRBJ2-7	.	TRBD1	TRBV6-6	TGTGCCAGCAGTTTGGGAAAGGGACAGGGCTACGAGCAGTACTTC	CASSLGKGQGYEQYF
TRBJ2-1	.	TRBD2	TRBV29-1	TGCAGCGTTGATGCGTCTAGCGGGACCTATGAGCAGTTCTTC	CSVDASSGTYEQFF
TRBJ2-2	once	.	TRBV6-5	TGTGCCAGCAGTTACTTTGAGAGGACCGGGGAGCTGTTTTTT	CASSYFERTGELFF
TRBJ2-7	.	.	TRBV10-3	TGTGCCAGTAGGGGTGGCGGAAGCTCCTACGAGCAGTACTTC	CASRGGGSSYEQYF
TRBJ1-2	many	.	TRBV10-3	TGTGCCATCAAAGGATTCGACGGGGGGCCCAACTATGGCTACACCTTC	CAIKGFDGGPNYGYTF
TRBJ1-2	.	TRBD1	TRBV5-4	TGTGCCAGCAGCGCACAGGGGTATGGCTACACCTTC	CASSAQGYGYTF
TRBJ1-1	.	.	TRBV5-8	TGTGCCAGCAGCTTGGCCCCCCGATTCGTCGGGGGGAGCACTGAAGCTTTCTTT	CASSLAPRFVGGSTEAFF
TRBJ1-5	.	TRBD1	TRBV27	TGTGCCAGCACCTCAGGGGGTCAGCCCCAGCATTTT	CASTSGGQPQHF
TRBJ1-2	.	.	TRBV7-9	TGTGCCAGCAGCACGCAGGGGATCTATGGCTACACCTTC	CASSTQGIYGYTF
TRBJ1-1	.	.	TRBV7-8	TGTGCCAGCAGCTTATCCGGGGTGGACACTGAAGCTTTCTTT	CASSLSGVDTEAFF